Presented here are 17 T cell receptor beta chains from one specimen sequenced in a study of blood T cell repertoires in COVID-19. Sequencing was performed with immunoSEQ multiplex PCR; in TCRdb, only in-frame clones are kept and a portion is missing. The sample gives 45,000 to 60,000 clones, approximately 86% of which show up once; around 11% is in the top ten. Sequencing was performed on peripheral blood. Receptors originate from a man between 65 and 85 years old with active COVID-19.

The chain carries TRBV2 and TRBJ1-1; perhaps TRBD1 as D (6 bases). Germline lookup yields CDR1 SNHLY and CDR2 FYNNEI. V was trimmed by 5 bases and J by 3 bases, leaving 13 bases between them. This CDR3 has 14 residues. CDR3 nucleotide sequence: TGTGCCAGCAGTCGAGGGGGTATGGACACTGAAGCTTTCTTT. It is translated as CASSRGGMDTEAFF.

V usage is TRBV2 and J usage is TRBJ2-2, with TRBD1 matching 10 bases. CDR1 is SNHLY, CDR2 FYNNEI, per germline. The CDR3 spans 15 residues. V shed 6 bases and J 7 bases; nucleotides not matched to a gene: 8. CDR3 nucleotides: TGTGCCAGCAGGGAGGACAGGGGGAGAGTCGGGGAGCTGTTTTTT. This sequence encodes CASREDRGRVGELFF.

This chain joins TRBV18 and TRBJ1-1; D perhaps matches TRBD1 (5 bases). The V gene lost 6 bases and the J gene lost 2 bases, with 16 bases spanning the gap. The CDR3 sequence is 15 residues long. The V gene's germline CDR1 is KGHSH and CDR2 LQKENI. The CDR3 sequence is CASSPSGGGNTEAFF. The CDR3 DNA sequence: TGTGCCAGCTCCCCTTCCGGGGGTGGAAACACTGAAGCTTTCTTT.

V usage is TRBV12-3 or TRBV12-4 and J usage is TRBJ2-7, with D uncertain. The CDR3 runs to 13 residues. V lost 5 bases and J 0 bases, leaving 8 bases between the germline ends. The chain's CDR3 is CASSAPGSYEQYF. The CDR3 coding sequence is TGTGCCAGCAGTGCGCCGGGCTCCTACGAGCAGTACTTC.

CDR3 DNA: TGTGCCAGCAGCTCAGGGGACGTAGAGACCCAGTACTTC. Encoded protein: CASSSGDVETQYF. The J gene is TRBJ2-5, the V gene TRBV6-2 or TRBV6-3; possible D gene TRBD1, 6 bases. From germline, CDR1 is MNHEY and CDR2 SVGEGT. The CDR3 is made up of 13 amino acids. Trimming took 6 bases from V and 4 from J, leaving 12 bases between them.

This clone has only a few counts. The gene calls are TRBV5-1 and TRBJ1-5; D unresolved. V lost 0 bases and J 5 bases, leaving 6 bases between the germline ends. The germline CDR1 and CDR2 sequences are SGHRS and YFSETQ. The CDR3 length is 13 residues. The CDR3, as DNA: TGCGCCAGCAGCTTGGGACTTGATCAGCCCCAGCATTTT. Its protein product is CASSLGLDQPQHF.

This clone was observed a handful of times. The V call is TRBV24-1, the J call TRBJ2-1; 10 bases align to TRBD2. CDR3 length equals 18 residues. J lost 4 bases, V lost 4 bases, and 12 bases had no gene match. Germline CDR1 is KGHDR and CDR2 is SFDVKD. This CDR3 reads CATSDPTSASGGYNEQFF. The CDR3, as DNA: TGTGCCACCAGTGACCCTACCTCCGCTAGCGGGGGTTACAATGAGCAGTTCTTC.

The chain uses TRBV15 and TRBJ2-5; TRBD2 matches 7 bases. Germline CDR1 and CDR2: LNHNV and YYDKDF (reference sequence). The CDR3 consists of 15 residues. V was pared by 0 bases and J by 7 bases, with 8 bases of the junction left unmatched. CDR3 sequence (DNA): TGTGCCACCAGCAGAGATCTAGCGGTGGGGGGGACCCAGTACTTC. Residues: CATSRDLAVGGTQYF.

The chain has TRBV29-1 and TRBJ1-1; D is perhaps TRBD1 (6 bases). The length of the CDR3 is 11 residues. Trimming pared 7 bases from V and 8 bases from J, leaving 14 bases between. Germline V gene lookup returns CDR1 SQVTM and CDR2 ANQGSEA. CDR3 nucleotide sequence: TGCAGCGCTACAGGGCCCGGGGAAGCTTTCTTT. Amino acid sequence: CSATGPGEAFF.

The chain combines TRBV12-3 or TRBV12-4 with TRBJ1-1; D gene ambiguous. Deletions cut 1 base from V and 2 bases from J, with 5 bases between. This CDR3 spans 13 amino acids. The chain's CDR3 is CASSLGSNTEAFF. The CDR3 DNA sequence: TGTGCCAGCAGTTTAGGCAGTAACACTGAAGCTTTCTTT.

The rearrangement joins TRBV10-3 to TRBJ1-1; 10 positions agree with TRBD1. The CDR3 extends over 11 amino acids. Trimming took 11 bases from V and 7 from J; bases not matched to a gene: 4. Per the germline V gene, CDR1 is ENHRY and CDR2 is SYGVKD. Written as DNA, the CDR3 is TGTGCCTCCGGGACAGGGGTTGAAGCTTTCTTT. It translates to CASGTGVEAFF.

This chain uses TRBV5-1 with TRBJ1-6; no clear D gene. The CDR3 is made up of 14 amino acids. Trimming took off 0 bases at V and 9 bases at J, with 10 bases between the two ends. The germline V gene has CDR1 SGHRS and CDR2 YFSETQ. DNA for the CDR3: TGCGCCAGCAGCTTGGGGCCGGACTTTTCACCCCTCCACTTT. This gives the protein CASSLGPDFSPLHF.

This clone showed up just once. The chain combines TRBV14 with TRBJ2-7; 9 positions agree with TRBD1. The trim removed 4 bases at V and 5 bases at J, leaving 12 bases unmatched. Germline V gives CDR1 SGHDN, CDR2 FVKESK. There are 16 residues in the CDR3. The CDR3 coding sequence is TGTGCCAGCAGCCTCCTGTCCCGGGACAGGGTCAACGAGCAGTACTTC. It codes for CASSLLSRDRVNEQYF. Full variable domain (rest looked up from reference TRBV14 and TRBJ2-7): EAGVTQFPSHSVIEKGQTVTLRCDPISGHDNLYWYRRVMGKEIKFLLHFVKESKQDESGMPNNRFLAERTGGTYSTLKVQPAELEDSGVYFCASSLLSRDRVNEQYFGPGTRLTVT.

The chain employs TRBV6-5 and TRBJ1-1, with D perhaps TRBD1 (6 bases). The CDR3 is made up of 14 amino acids. Trimming removed 5 bases at V and 4 bases at J, with 14 bases between. Germline assignment: CDR1 MNHEY and CDR2 SVGAGI. CDR3 protein: CASSTLLGGTEAFF. Written as DNA, the CDR3 is TGTGCCAGCAGTACTTTACTAGGGGGCACTGAAGCTTTCTTT.

CDR3 coding DNA: TGTGCCAGCAGCGCCCAGCTAGCGGGGGAGATCAATGAGCAGTTCTTC. It yields the protein CASSAQLAGEINEQFF. The chain uses TRBV9 and TRBJ2-1; 10 positions match TRBD2. The CDR3 has 16 amino acids. Germline-derived CDR1 and CDR2 are SGDLS and YYNGEE. Trimming took 3 bases from V and 6 from J; bases not matched to a gene: 9. The full variable domain, in which reference TRBV9 and TRBJ2-1 provide the parts outside the CDR3, is DSGVTQTPKHLITATGQRVTLRCSPRSGDLSVYWYQQSLDQGLQFLIQYYNGEERAKGNILERFSAQQFPDLHSELNLSSLELGDSALYFCASSAQLAGEINEQFFGPGTRLTVL.

The chain is built from TRBV7-2 and TRBJ1-1; D gene uncertain. The CDR3 is 13 amino acids. CDR1 is SGHTA, CDR2 FQGNSA, per germline. V lost 4 bases to trimming and J lost 8 bases, with 14 bases between them. CDR3 loop: CASSSQVGQEAFF. The CDR3 DNA sequence: TGTGCCAGCAGCTCCCAGGTGGGTCAAGAAGCTTTCTTT.

The chain couples TRBV27 to TRBJ1-2; weak D call: TRBD1 (6 bases). Germline assignment: CDR1 MNHEY and CDR2 SMNVEV (reference sequence). Trimming shortened V by 4 bases and J by 7 bases, and 22 bases separated the two germline ends. The CDR3 runs to 16 residues. This chain's CDR3 is CASSSEGHLWIGGYTF. CDR3 coding DNA: TGTGCCAGCAGTTCCGAGGGACACCTATGGATCGGTGGCTACACCTTC.